Sequencing of this T cell receptor beta chain was carried out in a study of T cell repertoires in cytomegalovirus infection. Across the study: The public TCR beta signatures pointed to both CMV infection and matching HLA type. Study-level points and caveats: Carriers of CMV and the relevant HLA type were discriminated by public TCR beta frequency. HLA-C-restricted CMV-specific TCR beta clonotypes prevailed in the ex vivo response.

The V end lost 7 bases, the J end lost 5 bases, and 11 bases lay between the germline ends. The CDR3 runs 12 residues. Germline V gene data show CDR1 as MNHNS and CDR2 as SASEGT. This clonotype was counted many times. The antigen is unknown. In TCRdb, the reads were re-called with MiXCR into one record per CDR3 protein. The data contain a few hundred thousand distinct CDR3 sequences, 15% to 20% of them seen just once; the ten biggest clones take up around 11%. This sequence originates from a human donor in good health (CMV status not recorded). Some clones in this sample may be carry-over from other donors' samples. The rearrangement uses TRBV6-1 and TRBJ2-5; no reliable D call. The sample consisted of PBMCs. The CDR3 DNA is TGTGCCAGCACCCCGCGGTCGGAGACCCAGTACTTC. It encodes CASTPRSETQYF.